Sequencing of this T cell receptor (beta chain) was carried out in a study of blood T cell repertoires in COVID-19. The repertoire was sequenced with immunoSEQ multiplex PCR; TCRdb's copy has only in-frame clones and lacks some. The sample holds under 200,000 clones, approximately 86% seen once. Seattle's enrolled individuals joined amid active infection and were then monitored longitudinally. Losses at the gene ends were 1 base for V and 6 bases for J; bases not matched to a gene: 2. Germline loops: CDR1 MGHDK, CDR2 SYGVNS. The CDR3 sequence is 15 residues long. This clonotype was obtained from a man aged 55-75 years with COVID-19, enrolled during active disease. The specimen sequenced was peripheral blood. This sequence joins TRBV25-1 and TRBJ1-5; 11 bases fit TRBD1. The CDR3 region is CASSEFGTGGQPQHF. CDR3 bases: TGTGCCAGCAGTGAATTTGGGACAGGGGGTCAGCCCCAGCATTTT.